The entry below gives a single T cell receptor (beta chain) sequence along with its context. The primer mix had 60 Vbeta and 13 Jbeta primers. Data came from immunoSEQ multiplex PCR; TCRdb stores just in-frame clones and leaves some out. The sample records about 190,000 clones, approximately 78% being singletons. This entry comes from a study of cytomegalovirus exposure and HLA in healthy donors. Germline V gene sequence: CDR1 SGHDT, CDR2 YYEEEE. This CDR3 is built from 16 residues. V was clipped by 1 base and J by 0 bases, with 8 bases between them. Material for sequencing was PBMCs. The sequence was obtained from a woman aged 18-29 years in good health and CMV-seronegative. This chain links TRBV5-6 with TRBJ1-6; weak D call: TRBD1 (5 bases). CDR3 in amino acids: CASSLRDYSYNSPLHF. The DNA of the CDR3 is TGTGCCAGCAGCTTGAGGGACTACTCCTATAATTCACCCCTCCACTTT.